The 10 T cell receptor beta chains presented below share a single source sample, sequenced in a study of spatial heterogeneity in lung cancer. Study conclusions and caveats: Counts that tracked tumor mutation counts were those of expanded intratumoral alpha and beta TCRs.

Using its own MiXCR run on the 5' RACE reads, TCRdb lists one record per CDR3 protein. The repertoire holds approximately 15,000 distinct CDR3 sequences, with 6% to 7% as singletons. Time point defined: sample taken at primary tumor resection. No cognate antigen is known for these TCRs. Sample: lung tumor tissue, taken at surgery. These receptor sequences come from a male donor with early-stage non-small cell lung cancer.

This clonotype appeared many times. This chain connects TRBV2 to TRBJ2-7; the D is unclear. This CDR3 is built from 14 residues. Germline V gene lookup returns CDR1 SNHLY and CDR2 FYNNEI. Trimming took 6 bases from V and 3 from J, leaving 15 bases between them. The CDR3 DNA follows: TGTGCCAGCAGCCCCGGCCTTGGCAGCTACGAGCAGTACTTC. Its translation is CASSPGLGSYEQYF.

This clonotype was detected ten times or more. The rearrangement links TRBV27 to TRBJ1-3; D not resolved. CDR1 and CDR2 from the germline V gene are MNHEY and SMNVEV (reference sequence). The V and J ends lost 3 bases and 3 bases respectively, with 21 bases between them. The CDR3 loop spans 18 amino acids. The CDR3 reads CASSFASLGRPGGNTIYF. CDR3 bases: TGTGCCAGCAGTTTCGCGTCTTTGGGGAGGCCAGGTGGAAACACCATATATTTT.

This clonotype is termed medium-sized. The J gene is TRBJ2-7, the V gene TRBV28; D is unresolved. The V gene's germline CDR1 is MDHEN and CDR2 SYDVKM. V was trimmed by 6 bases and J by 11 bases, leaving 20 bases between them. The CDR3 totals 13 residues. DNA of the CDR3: TGTGCCAGCAGCTATGGACCTATTGGGAAGGAGTACTTC. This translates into CASSYGPIGKEYF.

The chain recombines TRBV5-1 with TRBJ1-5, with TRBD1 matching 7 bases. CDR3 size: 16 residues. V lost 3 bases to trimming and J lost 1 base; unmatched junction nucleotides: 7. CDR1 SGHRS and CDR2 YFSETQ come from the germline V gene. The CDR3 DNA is TGCGCCAGCAGCTCCAACAGGGGTTTGAGCAATCAGCCCCAGCATTTT. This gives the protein CASSSNRGLSNQPQHF. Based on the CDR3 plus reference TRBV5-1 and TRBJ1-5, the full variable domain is KAGVTQTPRYLIKTRGQQVTLSCSPISGHRSVSWYQQTPGQGLQFLFEYFSETQRNKGNFPGRFSGRQFSNSRSEMNVSTLELGDSALYLCASSSNRGLSNQPQHFGDGTRLSIL.

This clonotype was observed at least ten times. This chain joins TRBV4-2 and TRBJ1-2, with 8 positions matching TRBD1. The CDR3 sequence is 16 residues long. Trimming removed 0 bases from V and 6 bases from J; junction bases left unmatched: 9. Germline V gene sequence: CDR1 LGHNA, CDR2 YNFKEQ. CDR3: CASSQEQGARENGYTF. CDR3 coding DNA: TGTGCCAGCAGCCAAGAGCAGGGGGCGAGGGAAAATGGCTACACCTTC.

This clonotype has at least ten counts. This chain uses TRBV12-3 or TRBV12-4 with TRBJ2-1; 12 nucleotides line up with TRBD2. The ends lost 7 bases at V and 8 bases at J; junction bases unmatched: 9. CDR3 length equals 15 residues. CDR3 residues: CASTILAGGRDEQFF. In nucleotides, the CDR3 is TGTGCCAGCACCATCCTAGCGGGGGGGAGGGATGAGCAGTTCTTC.

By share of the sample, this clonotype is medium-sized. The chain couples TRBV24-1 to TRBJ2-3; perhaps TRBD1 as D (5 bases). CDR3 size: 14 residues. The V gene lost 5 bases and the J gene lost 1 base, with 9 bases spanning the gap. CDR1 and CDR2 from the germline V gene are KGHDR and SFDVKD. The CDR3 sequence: CATSGGFRTDTQYF. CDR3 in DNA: TGTGCCACCAGTGGGGGCTTCCGCACAGATACGCAGTATTTT.

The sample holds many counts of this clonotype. CDR3 bases: TGTGCCAGTAGTATATCCCTAAACGGAGCCATTCAGTACTTC. It is translated as CASSISLNGAIQYF. The chain is built from TRBV19 and TRBJ2-4; no reliable D call. CDR1 and CDR2 from the germline V gene are LNHDA and SQIVND (reference sequence). The length of the CDR3 is 14 residues. Deletions cut 2 bases from V and 9 bases from J, with 14 bases between.

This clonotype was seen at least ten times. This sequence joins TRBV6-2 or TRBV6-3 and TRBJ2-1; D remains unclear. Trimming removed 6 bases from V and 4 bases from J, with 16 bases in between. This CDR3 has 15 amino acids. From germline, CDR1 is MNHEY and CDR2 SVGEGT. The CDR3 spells CASSPPGPAYNEQFF. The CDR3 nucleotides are TGTGCCAGCAGCCCTCCGGGCCCGGCTTACAATGAGCAGTTCTTC.

The chain's CDR3 is CASSLGGGPSYEQYF. DNA for the CDR3: TGTGCCAGCAGCCTGGGGGGGGGGCCTAGCTACGAGCAGTACTTC. The chain employs TRBV12-3 or TRBV12-4 and TRBJ2-7, with D maybe TRBD2 (7 bases). The CDR3 totals 15 residues. V lost 6 bases and J lost 3, with 18 bases in between.